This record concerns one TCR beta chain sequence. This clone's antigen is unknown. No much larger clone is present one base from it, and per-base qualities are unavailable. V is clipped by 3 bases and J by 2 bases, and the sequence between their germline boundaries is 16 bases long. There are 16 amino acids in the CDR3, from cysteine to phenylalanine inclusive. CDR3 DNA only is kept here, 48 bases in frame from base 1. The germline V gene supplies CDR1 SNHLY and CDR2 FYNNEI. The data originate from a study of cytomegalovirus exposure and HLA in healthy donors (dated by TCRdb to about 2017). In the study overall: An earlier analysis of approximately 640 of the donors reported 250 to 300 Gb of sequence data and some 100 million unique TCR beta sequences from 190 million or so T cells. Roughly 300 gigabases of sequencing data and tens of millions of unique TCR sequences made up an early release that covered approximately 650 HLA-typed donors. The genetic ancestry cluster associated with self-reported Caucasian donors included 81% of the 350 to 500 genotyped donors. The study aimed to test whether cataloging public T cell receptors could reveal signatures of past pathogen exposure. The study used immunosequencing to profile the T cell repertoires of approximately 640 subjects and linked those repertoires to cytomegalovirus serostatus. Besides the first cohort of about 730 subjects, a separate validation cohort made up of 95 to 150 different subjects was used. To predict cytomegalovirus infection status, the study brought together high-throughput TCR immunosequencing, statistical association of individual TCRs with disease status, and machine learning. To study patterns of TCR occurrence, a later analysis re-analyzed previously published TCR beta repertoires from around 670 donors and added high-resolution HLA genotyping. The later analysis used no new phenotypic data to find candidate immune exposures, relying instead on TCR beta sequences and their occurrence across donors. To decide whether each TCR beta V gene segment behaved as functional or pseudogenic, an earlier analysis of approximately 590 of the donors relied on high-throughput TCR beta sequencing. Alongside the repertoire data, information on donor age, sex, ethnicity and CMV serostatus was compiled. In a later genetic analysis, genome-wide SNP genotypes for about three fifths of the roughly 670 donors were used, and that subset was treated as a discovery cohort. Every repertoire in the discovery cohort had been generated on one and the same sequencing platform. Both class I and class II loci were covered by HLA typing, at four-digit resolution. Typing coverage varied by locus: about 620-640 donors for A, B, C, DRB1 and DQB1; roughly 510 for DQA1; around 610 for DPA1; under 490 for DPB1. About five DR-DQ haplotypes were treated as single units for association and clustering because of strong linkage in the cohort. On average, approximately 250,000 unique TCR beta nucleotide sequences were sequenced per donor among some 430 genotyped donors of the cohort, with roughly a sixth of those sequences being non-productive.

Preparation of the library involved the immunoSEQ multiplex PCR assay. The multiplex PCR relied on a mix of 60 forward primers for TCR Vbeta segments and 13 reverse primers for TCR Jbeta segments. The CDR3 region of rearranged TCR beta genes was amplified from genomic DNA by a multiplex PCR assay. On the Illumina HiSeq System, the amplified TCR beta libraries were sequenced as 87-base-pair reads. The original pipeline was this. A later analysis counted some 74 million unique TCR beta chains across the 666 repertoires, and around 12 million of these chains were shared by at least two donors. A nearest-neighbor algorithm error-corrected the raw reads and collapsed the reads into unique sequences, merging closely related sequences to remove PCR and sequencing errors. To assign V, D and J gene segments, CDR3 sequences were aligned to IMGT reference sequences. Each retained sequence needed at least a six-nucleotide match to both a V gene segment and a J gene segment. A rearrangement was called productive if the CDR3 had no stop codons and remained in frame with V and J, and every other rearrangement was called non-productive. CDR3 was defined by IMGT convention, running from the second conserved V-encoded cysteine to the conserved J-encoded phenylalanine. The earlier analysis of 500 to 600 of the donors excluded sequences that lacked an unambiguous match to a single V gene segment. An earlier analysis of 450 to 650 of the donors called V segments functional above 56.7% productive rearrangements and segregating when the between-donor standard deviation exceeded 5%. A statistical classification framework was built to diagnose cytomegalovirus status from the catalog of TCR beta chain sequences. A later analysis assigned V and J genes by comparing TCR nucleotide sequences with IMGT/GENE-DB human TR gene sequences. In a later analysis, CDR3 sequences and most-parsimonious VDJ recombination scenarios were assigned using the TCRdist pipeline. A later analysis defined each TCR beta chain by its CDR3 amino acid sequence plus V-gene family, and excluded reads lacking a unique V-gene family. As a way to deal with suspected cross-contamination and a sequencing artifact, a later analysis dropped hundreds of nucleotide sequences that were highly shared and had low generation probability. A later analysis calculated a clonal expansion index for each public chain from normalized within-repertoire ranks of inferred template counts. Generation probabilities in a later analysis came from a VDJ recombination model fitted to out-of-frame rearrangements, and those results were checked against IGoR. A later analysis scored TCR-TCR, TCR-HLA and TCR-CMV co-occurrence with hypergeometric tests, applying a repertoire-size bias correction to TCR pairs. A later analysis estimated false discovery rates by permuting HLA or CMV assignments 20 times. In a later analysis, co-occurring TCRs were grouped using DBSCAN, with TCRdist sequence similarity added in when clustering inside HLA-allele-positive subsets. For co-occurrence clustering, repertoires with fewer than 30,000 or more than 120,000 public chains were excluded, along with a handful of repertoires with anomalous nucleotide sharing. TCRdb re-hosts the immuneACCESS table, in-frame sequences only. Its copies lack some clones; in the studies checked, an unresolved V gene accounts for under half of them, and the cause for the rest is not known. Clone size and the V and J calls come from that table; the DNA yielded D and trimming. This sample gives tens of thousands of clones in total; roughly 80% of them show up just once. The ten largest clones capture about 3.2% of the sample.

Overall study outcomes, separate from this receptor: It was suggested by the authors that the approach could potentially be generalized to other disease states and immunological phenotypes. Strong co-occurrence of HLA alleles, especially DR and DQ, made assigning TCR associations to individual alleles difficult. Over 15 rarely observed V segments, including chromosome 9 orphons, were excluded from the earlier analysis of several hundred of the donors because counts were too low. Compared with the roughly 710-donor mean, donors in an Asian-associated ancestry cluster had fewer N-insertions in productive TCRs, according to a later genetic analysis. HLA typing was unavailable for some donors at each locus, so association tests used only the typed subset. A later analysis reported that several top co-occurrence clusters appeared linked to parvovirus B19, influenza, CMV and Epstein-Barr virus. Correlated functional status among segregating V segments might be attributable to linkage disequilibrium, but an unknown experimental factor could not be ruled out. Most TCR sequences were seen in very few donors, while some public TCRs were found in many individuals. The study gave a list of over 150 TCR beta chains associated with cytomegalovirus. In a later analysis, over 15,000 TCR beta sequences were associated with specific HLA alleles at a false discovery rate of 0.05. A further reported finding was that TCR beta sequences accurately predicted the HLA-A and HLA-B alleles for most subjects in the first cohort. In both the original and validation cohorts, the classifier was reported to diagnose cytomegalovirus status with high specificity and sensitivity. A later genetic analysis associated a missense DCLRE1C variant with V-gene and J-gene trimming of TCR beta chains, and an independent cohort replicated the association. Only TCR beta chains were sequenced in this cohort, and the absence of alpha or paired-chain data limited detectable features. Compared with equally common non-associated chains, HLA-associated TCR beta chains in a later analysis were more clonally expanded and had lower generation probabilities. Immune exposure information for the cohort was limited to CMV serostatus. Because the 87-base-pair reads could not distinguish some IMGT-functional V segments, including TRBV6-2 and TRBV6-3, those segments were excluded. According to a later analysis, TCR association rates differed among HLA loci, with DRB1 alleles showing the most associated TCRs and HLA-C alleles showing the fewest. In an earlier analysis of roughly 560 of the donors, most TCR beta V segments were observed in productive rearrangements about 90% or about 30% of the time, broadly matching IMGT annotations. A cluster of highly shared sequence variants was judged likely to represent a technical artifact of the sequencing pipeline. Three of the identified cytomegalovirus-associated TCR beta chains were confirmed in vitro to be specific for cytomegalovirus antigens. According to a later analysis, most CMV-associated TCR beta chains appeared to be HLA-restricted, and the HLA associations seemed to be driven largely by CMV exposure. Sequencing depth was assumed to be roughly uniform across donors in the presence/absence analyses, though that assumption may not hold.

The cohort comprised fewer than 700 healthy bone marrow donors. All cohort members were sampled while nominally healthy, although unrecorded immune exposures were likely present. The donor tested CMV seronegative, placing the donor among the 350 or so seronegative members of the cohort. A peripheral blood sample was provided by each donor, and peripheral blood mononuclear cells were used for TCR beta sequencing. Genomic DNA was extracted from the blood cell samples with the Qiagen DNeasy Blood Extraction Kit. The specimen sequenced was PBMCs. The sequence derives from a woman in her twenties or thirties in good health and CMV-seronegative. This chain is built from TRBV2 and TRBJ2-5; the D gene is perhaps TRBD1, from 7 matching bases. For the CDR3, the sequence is CASSEDETGRQETQYF. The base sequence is TGTGCCAGCAGTGAGGACGAGACAGGGAGGCAAGAGACCCAGTACTTC.